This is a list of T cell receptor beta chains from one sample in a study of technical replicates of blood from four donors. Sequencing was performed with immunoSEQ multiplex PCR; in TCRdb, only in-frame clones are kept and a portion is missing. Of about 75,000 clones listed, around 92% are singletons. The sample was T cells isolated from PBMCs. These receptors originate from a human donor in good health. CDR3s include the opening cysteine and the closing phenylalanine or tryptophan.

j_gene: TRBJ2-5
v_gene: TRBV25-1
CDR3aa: CASSEYGWRETQYF

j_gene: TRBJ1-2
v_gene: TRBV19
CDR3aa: CASSISGVLAYGYTF

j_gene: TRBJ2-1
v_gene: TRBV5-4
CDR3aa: CASSSAGAPYNEQFF

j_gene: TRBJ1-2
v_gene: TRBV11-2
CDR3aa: CASSLDQGPYGYTF

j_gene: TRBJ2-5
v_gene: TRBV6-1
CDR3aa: CASSDLDRGWETQYF

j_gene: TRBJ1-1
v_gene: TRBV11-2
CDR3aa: CASSLESPGVFDTEAFF

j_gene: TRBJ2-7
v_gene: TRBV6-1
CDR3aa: CASSEAMAYEQYF

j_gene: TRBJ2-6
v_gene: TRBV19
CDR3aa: CASSIGGSGALVLTF

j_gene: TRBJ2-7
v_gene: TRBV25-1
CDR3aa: CATQPGLAGVLPEQYF

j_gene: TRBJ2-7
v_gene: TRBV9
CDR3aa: CASSVGPGQGSEQYF

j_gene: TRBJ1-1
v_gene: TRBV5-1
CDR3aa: CASSLAGQGISSMNTEAFF

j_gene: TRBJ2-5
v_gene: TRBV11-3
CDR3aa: CASSSTWGTSGRGETQYF

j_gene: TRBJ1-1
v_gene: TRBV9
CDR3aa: CASSGDYTEAFF

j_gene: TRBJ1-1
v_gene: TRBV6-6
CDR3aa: CATNLEPPRAFF

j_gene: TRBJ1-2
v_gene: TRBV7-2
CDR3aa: CASSPQGYEPWGYTF

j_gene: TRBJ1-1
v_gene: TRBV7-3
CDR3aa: CASSFGTGTEAFF

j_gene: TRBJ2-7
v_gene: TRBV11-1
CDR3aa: CASSSAGALYEQYF

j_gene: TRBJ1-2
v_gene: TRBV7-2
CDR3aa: CASSFNSLYGYTF

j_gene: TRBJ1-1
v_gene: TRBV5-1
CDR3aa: CASSTITVNTEAFF

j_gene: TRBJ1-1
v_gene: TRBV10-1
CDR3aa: CASSESRGGEAFF

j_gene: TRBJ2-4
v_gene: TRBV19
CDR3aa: CASSILQAGDKNIQYF

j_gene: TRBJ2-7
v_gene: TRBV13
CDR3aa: CASSHEYEQYF

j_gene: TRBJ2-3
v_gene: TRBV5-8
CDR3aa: CASSLAGLKESLVTDTQYF

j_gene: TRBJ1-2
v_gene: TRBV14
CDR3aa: CASSQVTGEVYGYTF

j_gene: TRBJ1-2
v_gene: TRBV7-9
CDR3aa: CASNQPGGYGYTF

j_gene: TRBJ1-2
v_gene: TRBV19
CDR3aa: CASSGTGGNYGYTF

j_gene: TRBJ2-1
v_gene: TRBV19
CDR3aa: CASSIRTSGEYNEQFF

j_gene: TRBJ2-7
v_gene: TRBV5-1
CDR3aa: CASSLRGLAYEQYF

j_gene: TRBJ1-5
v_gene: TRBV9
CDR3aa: CASSVSGTAGQPQHF

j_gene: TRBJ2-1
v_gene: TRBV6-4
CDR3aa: CASSGGSSTYNEQFF

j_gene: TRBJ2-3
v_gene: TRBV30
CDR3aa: CAWSPRTDTQYF

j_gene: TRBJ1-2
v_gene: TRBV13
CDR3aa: CASSRGNYGYTF

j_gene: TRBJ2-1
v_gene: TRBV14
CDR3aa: CASSQYGEQFF

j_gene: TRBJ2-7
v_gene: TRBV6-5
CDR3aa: CASKSGLAGGEQYF

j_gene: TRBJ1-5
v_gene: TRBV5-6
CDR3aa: CASSWGGNQPQHF

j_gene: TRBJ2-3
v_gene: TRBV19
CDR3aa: CASSIGTGGGDTQYF

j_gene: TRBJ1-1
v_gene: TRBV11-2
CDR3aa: CASSLVPRGNTEAFF

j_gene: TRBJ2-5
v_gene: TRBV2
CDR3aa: CASSGAVGVGETQYF

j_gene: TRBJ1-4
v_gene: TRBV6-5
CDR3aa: CASSSTFGEKLFF

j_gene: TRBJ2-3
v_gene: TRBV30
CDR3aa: CAWRTGADTQYF

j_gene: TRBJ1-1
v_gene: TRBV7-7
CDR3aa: CASSHRRNTEAFF